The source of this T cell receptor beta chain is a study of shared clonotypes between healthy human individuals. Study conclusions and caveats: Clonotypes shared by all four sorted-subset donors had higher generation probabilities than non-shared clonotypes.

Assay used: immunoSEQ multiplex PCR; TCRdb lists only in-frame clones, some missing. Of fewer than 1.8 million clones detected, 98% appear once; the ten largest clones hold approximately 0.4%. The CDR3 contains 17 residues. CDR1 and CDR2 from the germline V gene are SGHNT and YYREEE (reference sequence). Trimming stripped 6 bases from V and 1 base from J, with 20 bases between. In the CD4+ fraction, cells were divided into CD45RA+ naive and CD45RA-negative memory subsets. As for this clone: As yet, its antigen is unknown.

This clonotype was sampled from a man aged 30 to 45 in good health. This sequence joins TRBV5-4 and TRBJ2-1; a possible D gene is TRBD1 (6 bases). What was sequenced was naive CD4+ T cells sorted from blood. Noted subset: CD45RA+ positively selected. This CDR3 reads CASILKAEGGSYNEQFF. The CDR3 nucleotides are TGTGCCAGCATCCTAAAGGCCGAAGGGGGATCCTACAATGAGCAGTTCTTC.